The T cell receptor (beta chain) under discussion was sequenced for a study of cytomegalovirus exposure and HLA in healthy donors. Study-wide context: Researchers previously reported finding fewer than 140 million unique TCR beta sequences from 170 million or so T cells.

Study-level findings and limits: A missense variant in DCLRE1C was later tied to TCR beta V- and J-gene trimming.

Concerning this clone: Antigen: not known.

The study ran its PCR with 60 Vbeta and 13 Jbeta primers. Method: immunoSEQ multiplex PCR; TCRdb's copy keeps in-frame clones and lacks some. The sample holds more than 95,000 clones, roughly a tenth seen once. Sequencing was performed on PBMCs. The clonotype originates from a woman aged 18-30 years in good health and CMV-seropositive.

CDR3 sequence reads: CASSLAGGRAYNEQFF. The CDR3 coding sequence is TGTGCCAGCAGCTTGGCCGGCGGGAGGGCCTACAATGAGCAGTTCTTC. The genes are TRBV5-4 and TRBJ2-1; 9 bases are a match to TRBD2. The germline V gene has CDR1 SGHNT and CDR2 YYREEE (reference sequence). The CDR3 runs to 16 residues. The trim removed 0 bases at V and 2 bases at J, leaving 3 bases unmatched.